Listed here are 9 T cell receptor beta chains from one sample, sequenced in a study of blood T cell repertoires in COVID-19. TCRdb keeps only in-frame clones here, not all; method: immunoSEQ multiplex PCR. The sample has over 150,000 clones, 76% seen once. The sequenced sample consisted of peripheral blood. These receptors were taken from a woman of 80 years or more with acute or convalescent COVID-19.

J is TRBJ2-1 and V is TRBV11-2; weak D call: TRBD2 (6 bases). CDR3 length equals 13 residues. Germline V gene data show CDR1 as SGHAT and CDR2 as FQNNGV. V lost 5 bases and J lost 7, with 12 bases in between. CDR3: CASSRDSQNEQFF. Written as DNA, the CDR3 is TGTGCCAGCAGCCGGGACTCCCAGAATGAGCAGTTCTTC.

This chain connects TRBV5-1 to TRBJ1-1; no clear D. V was clipped by 6 bases and J by 0 bases, with 6 bases between them. Germline V CDR1 and CDR2: SGHRS, YFSETQ. The CDR3 spans 12 residues. The CDR3 here is CASKTLNTEAFF. DNA for the CDR3: TGCGCCAGCAAGACACTGAACACTGAAGCTTTCTTT.

This sequence joins TRBV5-1 and TRBJ2-7, with D uncertain. CDR1 is SGHRS and CDR2 is YFSETQ in the germline V gene. The CDR3 loop spans 15 amino acids. Trimming shortened V by 0 bases and J by 2 bases, and 12 bases separated the two germline ends. Here the CDR3 DNA reads TGCGCCAGCAGCTTGGAACCAGGCCCCACCTACGAGCAGTACTTC. Its translation: CASSLEPGPTYEQYF.

The V call is TRBV29-1, the J call TRBJ2-1, with 10 bases that match TRBD2. Per the germline V gene, CDR1 is SQVTM and CDR2 is ANQGSEA. Trimming took 4 bases from V and 0 from J; bases not matched to a gene: 6. CDR3 length equals 16 residues. Here the CDR3 DNA reads TGCAGCGTTGGTAGCGGGGGGTATAGCTCCTACAATGAGCAGTTCTTC. This translates into CSVGSGGYSSYNEQFF.

V is TRBV7-2 and J is TRBJ2-3, with 11 bases aligning to TRBD2. The CDR3 length is 16 residues. The germline CDR1 and CDR2 sequences are SGHTA and FQGNSA. The V and J ends lost 2 bases and 4 bases, in that order; junction bases with no gene match: 5. DNA for the CDR3: TGTGCCAGCAGCTTACGGCTAGCGGGGGGACCAGATACGCAGTATTTT. It codes for CASSLRLAGGPDTQYF.

This clone has just one count. The rearrangement joins TRBV30 to TRBJ2-3, with D unresolved. Trimming left V 0 bases short and J 6 bases short, with 16 bases between. This CDR3 spans 15 amino acids. Germline V lookup: CDR1 GTSNPN, CDR2 SVGIG (reference sequence). The CDR3 DNA is TGTGCCTGGAGTGTAGATATAGCCGCTTGGGATACGCAGTATTTT. Its protein product is CAWSVDIAAWDTQYF.

The chain couples TRBV7-2 to TRBJ2-7; possible D gene TRBD1, 5 bases. The CDR3 sequence is 14 residues long. CDR1 and CDR2 from the germline V gene are SGHTA and FQGNSA. V was pared by 7 bases and J by 3 bases, with 16 bases between. This CDR3 is CASTSQWGSYEQYF. In DNA form, the CDR3 reads TGTGCCAGCACCTCCCAGTGGGGCAGCTACGAGCAGTACTTC.

This clone occurred once. This chain connects TRBV4-1 to TRBJ1-4, with D perhaps matching TRBD1 (5 bases). The CDR3 has 15 residues. CDR1 MGHRA and CDR2 YSYEKL come from the germline V gene. V lost 1 base and J 5 bases, leaving 11 bases between the germline ends. The CDR3 sequence is CASSQGGQLNEKLFF. In nucleotides, the CDR3 is TGCGCCAGCAGCCAAGGGGGCCAGCTAAATGAAAAACTGTTTTTT.

This chain joins TRBV3-1 (or the pseudogene TRBV3-2) and TRBJ1-4, with TRBD1 as a possible D gene (5 bases). From germline, CDR1 is LGHDT and CDR2 YNNKEL (reference sequence). This CDR3 has 13 residues. V lost 2 bases, J lost 6 bases, and 7 bases lay in between. The CDR3 loop reads CASSQSRDEKLFF. In nucleotides, the CDR3 is TGTGCCAGCAGCCAAAGCAGGGATGAAAAACTGTTTTTT.